A selection of T cell receptor beta chains follows, all from one sample in a study of shared clonotypes between healthy human individuals. Only in-frame clones appear in the TCRdb table, and some are missing; sequencing was by immunoSEQ multiplex PCR. Among millions of clones, roughly 92% were seen once, and the ten largest hold 0.13% to 0.15%. Sample: naive CD4+ T cells sorted from blood. These receptors originate from a man aged 18 to 35 in good health. Each CDR3 is given with its conserved first and last residue. Each record gives: V gene, clone size, D gene, J gene, CDR3 DNA, CDR3 protein. D genes are given only for firm matches. Size is stated for part of the rows, as once, few or many counts, or as a class when the clone is expanded.

v_call: TRBV5-1
clone_size: -
d_call: TRBD1
j_call: TRBJ1-5
cdr3_nt: TGCGCCAGCAGCCCCGGGACAGGGGTGAATCAGCCCCAGCATTTT
cdr3_aa: CASSPGTGVNQPQHF

v_call: TRBV6-1
clone_size: -
d_call: -
j_call: TRBJ2-4
cdr3_nt: TGTGCCAGCAGTGAACTCGTTAGCAATCTAGCCAAAAACATTCAGTACTTC
cdr3_aa: CASSELVSNLAKNIQYF

v_call: TRBV9
clone_size: -
d_call: -
j_call: TRBJ2-1
cdr3_nt: TGTGCCAGCAGCGTAGATATTGGGTTAGGTTACAATGAGCAGTTCTTC
cdr3_aa: CASSVDIGLGYNEQFF

v_call: TRBV18
clone_size: once
d_call: -
j_call: TRBJ2-5
cdr3_nt: TGTGCCAGCTCACCACAGGGACCGGGAATGGAGACCCAGTACTTC
cdr3_aa: CASSPQGPGMETQYF

v_call: TRBV7-8
clone_size: -
d_call: -
j_call: TRBJ2-7
cdr3_nt: TGTGCCAGCAGCTTAATAACACTTTCATACGAGCAGTACTTC
cdr3_aa: CASSLITLSYEQYF

v_call: TRBV6-1
clone_size: -
d_call: TRBD2
j_call: TRBJ2-3
cdr3_nt: TGTGCCAGCAGTGAAGTGGTTAGCGGGGGGGCGGATACGCAGTATTTT
cdr3_aa: CASSEVVSGGADTQYF

v_call: TRBV7-2
clone_size: -
d_call: TRBD2
j_call: TRBJ2-1
cdr3_nt: TGTGCCAGCAGCGTACTAGCGGGAGCCTACAATGAGCAGTTCTTC
cdr3_aa: CASSVLAGAYNEQFF

v_call: TRBV11-3
clone_size: -
d_call: -
j_call: TRBJ1-1
cdr3_nt: TGTGCCAGCAGCTTTAGCAGGGGAGTCGACACTGAAGCTTTCTTT
cdr3_aa: CASSFSRGVDTEAFF

v_call: TRBV6-6
clone_size: once
d_call: -
j_call: TRBJ2-2
cdr3_nt: TGTGCCAGCAGTTCGACAGAGAACACCGGGGAGCTGTTTTTT
cdr3_aa: CASSSTENTGELFF

v_call: TRBV5-1
clone_size: -
d_call: -
j_call: TRBJ1-1
cdr3_nt: TGCGCCAGCAGCTTGGAAGTTGTGCGGGGGACGGCTGAAGCTTTCTTT
cdr3_aa: CASSLEVVRGTAEAFF

v_call: TRBV27
clone_size: -
d_call: TRBD1
j_call: TRBJ2-4
cdr3_nt: TGTGCCAGCTTCACCCCTGAAGACAGGGGGAAAAACATTCAGTACTTC
cdr3_aa: CASFTPEDRGKNIQYF

v_call: TRBV28
clone_size: -
d_call: TRBD1
j_call: TRBJ2-2
cdr3_nt: TGTGCCAGCAGCGCCGGGACAGGGAACACCGGGGAGCTGTTTTTT
cdr3_aa: CASSAGTGNTGELFF

v_call: TRBV2
clone_size: -
d_call: -
j_call: TRBJ2-3
cdr3_nt: TGTGCCAGCAAAATGAGGCAGGCCACAGATACGCAGTATTTT
cdr3_aa: CASKMRQATDTQYF

v_call: TRBV18
clone_size: -
d_call: -
j_call: TRBJ1-2
cdr3_nt: TGTGCCAGCTCACCGGGGATACAGGGAGATGGCTACACCTTC
cdr3_aa: CASSPGIQGDGYTF

v_call: TRBV7-9
clone_size: -
d_call: -
j_call: TRBJ1-3
cdr3_nt: TGTGCCAGCAGCTTGGGCGGTGGCGGAAACACCATATATTTT
cdr3_aa: CASSLGGGGNTIYF

v_call: TRBV7-9
clone_size: -
d_call: -
j_call: TRBJ2-2
cdr3_nt: TGTGCCAGCAGCAGATTCGACAAACACACCGGGGAGCTGTTTTTT
cdr3_aa: CASSRFDKHTGELFF

v_call: TRBV18
clone_size: -
d_call: -
j_call: TRBJ1-3
cdr3_nt: TGTGCCAGCTCACCAGGCATCGAAAACACCATATATTTT
cdr3_aa: CASSPGIENTIYF

v_call: TRBV6-5
clone_size: -
d_call: TRBD1
j_call: TRBJ1-1
cdr3_nt: TGTGCCAGCAGTTACTCTTTAGGACAGGAGAACACTGAAGCTTTCTTT
cdr3_aa: CASSYSLGQENTEAFF

v_call: TRBV7-2
clone_size: -
d_call: -
j_call: TRBJ1-5
cdr3_nt: TGTGCCAGCAGCTCTGAACAGGGAGGGCAGCCCCAGCATTTT
cdr3_aa: CASSSEQGGQPQHF

v_call: TRBV19
clone_size: -
d_call: TRBD1
j_call: TRBJ2-7
cdr3_nt: TGTGCCAGTAGTATAGATACCGTTGGCCAGACAGGGAAACCCTACGAGCAGTACTTC
cdr3_aa: CASSIDTVGQTGKPYEQYF

v_call: TRBV28
clone_size: -
d_call: -
j_call: TRBJ2-2
cdr3_nt: TGTGCCGTGATTTCGGGACAGAACACCGGGGAGCTGTTTTTT
cdr3_aa: CAVISGQNTGELFF

v_call: TRBV7-8
clone_size: -
d_call: -
j_call: TRBJ2-7
cdr3_nt: TGTGCCAGCAGCTTAGGAGCCCCGGCGGCGGTGGGGTACTACGAGCAGTACTTC
cdr3_aa: CASSLGAPAAVGYYEQYF

v_call: TRBV5-4
clone_size: -
d_call: TRBD2
j_call: TRBJ2-3
cdr3_nt: TGTGCCAGCAGCTTGGACCTAGCGGGCGGGGGGACAGATACGCAGTATTTT
cdr3_aa: CASSLDLAGGGTDTQYF

v_call: TRBV30
clone_size: -
d_call: -
j_call: TRBJ2-7
cdr3_nt: TGTGCCTGGAGTGTAGGGGAGGATTACGAGCAGTACTTC
cdr3_aa: CAWSVGEDYEQYF

v_call: TRBV6-5
clone_size: -
d_call: TRBD1
j_call: TRBJ2-1
cdr3_nt: TGTGCCAGCAGTCTAGGACAGGGTTACAATGAGCAGTTCTTC
cdr3_aa: CASSLGQGYNEQFF

v_call: TRBV2
clone_size: -
d_call: -
j_call: TRBJ1-1
cdr3_nt: TGTGCCAGCATTACCGCAGCGAACACTGAAGCTTTCTTT
cdr3_aa: CASITAANTEAFF

v_call: TRBV5-1
clone_size: -
d_call: -
j_call: TRBJ2-7
cdr3_nt: TGCGCCAGCAGCTTGGCCCCGGAGATCGGTCACGAGCAGTACTTC
cdr3_aa: CASSLAPEIGHEQYF

v_call: TRBV9
clone_size: -
d_call: TRBD2
j_call: TRBJ2-1
cdr3_nt: TGTGCCAGCAGCGCAGGGACTAGCGGGGGTCGATGGTTCTTC
cdr3_aa: CASSAGTSGGRWFF

v_call: TRBV11-2
clone_size: -
d_call: TRBD1
j_call: TRBJ1-3
cdr3_nt: TGTGCCAGCAGCTTAGTGACAGGGACCGGAAACACCATATATTTT
cdr3_aa: CASSLVTGTGNTIYF

v_call: TRBV7-9
clone_size: few
d_call: -
j_call: TRBJ2-1
cdr3_nt: TGTGCCAGCAGCCTATTCGGTGATGAGCAGTTCTTC
cdr3_aa: CASSLFGDEQFF

v_call: TRBV10-3
clone_size: -
d_call: -
j_call: TRBJ2-1
cdr3_nt: TGTGCCATCAGTGCGGCAGGGGAGCCCTTGAGCACGTTCTTC
cdr3_aa: CAISAAGEPLSTFF

v_call: TRBV18
clone_size: -
d_call: -
j_call: TRBJ2-1
cdr3_nt: TGTGCCAGCTCCCCGCCGGGGCCATACAATGAGCAGTTCTTC
cdr3_aa: CASSPPGPYNEQFF

v_call: TRBV10-3
clone_size: once
d_call: -
j_call: TRBJ2-7
cdr3_nt: TGTGCCATCAGTGAGTCGGGCTACGAGCAGTACTTC
cdr3_aa: CAISESGYEQYF

v_call: TRBV21-1
clone_size: -
d_call: -
j_call: TRBJ1-2
cdr3_nt: TGTGCCGGTAGGGGAGGAACCAACTATGGCTACACCTTC
cdr3_aa: CAGRGGTNYGYTF

v_call: TRBV7-8
clone_size: -
d_call: -
j_call: TRBJ2-7
cdr3_nt: TGTGCCAGCAGCCAGGGATTGGTCTACGAGCAGTACTTC
cdr3_aa: CASSQGLVYEQYF

v_call: TRBV5-4
clone_size: -
d_call: TRBD2
j_call: TRBJ2-1
cdr3_nt: TGTGCCAGCAGCTTGATGAGCGGGAGTCTCTACAATGAGCAGTTCTTC
cdr3_aa: CASSLMSGSLYNEQFF

v_call: TRBV27
clone_size: -
d_call: -
j_call: TRBJ2-7
cdr3_nt: TGTGCCAGCAGTTTATCGCTAGCGAAGATCCCTCCCTACGAGCAGTACTTC
cdr3_aa: CASSLSLAKIPPYEQYF

v_call: TRBV5-1
clone_size: -
d_call: -
j_call: TRBJ2-3
cdr3_nt: TGCGCCAGCAGCTTGTTCAGGGTCGGCACAGATACGCAGTATTTT
cdr3_aa: CASSLFRVGTDTQYF

v_call: TRBV30
clone_size: few
d_call: -
j_call: TRBJ1-4
cdr3_nt: TGTGCCTGGAGGGAGGGGGCAACTAATGAAAAACTGTTTTTT
cdr3_aa: CAWREGATNEKLFF

v_call: TRBV9
clone_size: -
d_call: TRBD2
j_call: TRBJ2-2
cdr3_nt: TGTGCCAGCAGCGTAGATAGCGGGGGGGCAGTGACCGGGGAGCTGTTTTTT
cdr3_aa: CASSVDSGGAVTGELFF

v_call: TRBV2
clone_size: -
d_call: -
j_call: TRBJ1-2
cdr3_nt: TGTGCCAGTCTAGCGGGGGCGCAGAATGGCTACACCTTC
cdr3_aa: CASLAGAQNGYTF

v_call: TRBV5-1
clone_size: -
d_call: -
j_call: TRBJ2-7
cdr3_nt: TGCGCCAGCAGCTTGGTAAGCGAGCCGATCTACGAGCAGTACTTC
cdr3_aa: CASSLVSEPIYEQYF

v_call: TRBV7-2
clone_size: -
d_call: -
j_call: TRBJ2-7
cdr3_nt: TGTGCCAGCAGCTTAGGTTCTAGCGCCTCCTACGAGCAGTACTTC
cdr3_aa: CASSLGSSASYEQYF

v_call: TRBV6-5
clone_size: -
d_call: -
j_call: TRBJ1-6
cdr3_nt: TGTGCCAGCAGTTACTCTAGAGGGAGTAATTCACCCCTCCACTTT
cdr3_aa: CASSYSRGSNSPLHF

v_call: TRBV5-6
clone_size: -
d_call: -
j_call: TRBJ2-3
cdr3_nt: TGTGCCAGCAGCTCGAAGGATACGCAGTATTTT
cdr3_aa: CASSSKDTQYF

v_call: TRBV30
clone_size: -
d_call: TRBD2
j_call: TRBJ2-5
cdr3_nt: TGTGCCTGCTCCGGGGGGGGAGAGACCCAGTACTTC
cdr3_aa: CACSGGGETQYF

v_call: TRBV10-3
clone_size: few
d_call: -
j_call: TRBJ2-5
cdr3_nt: TGTGCCACCAACGGCATGCAGGGGGGTCGGGAGACCCAGTACTTC
cdr3_aa: CATNGMQGGRETQYF

v_call: TRBV19
clone_size: once
d_call: TRBD2
j_call: TRBJ2-5
cdr3_nt: TGTGCCAGTAGTATCGGACTAGCGGGAGGAGAGACCCAGTACTTC
cdr3_aa: CASSIGLAGGETQYF

v_call: TRBV27
clone_size: -
d_call: -
j_call: TRBJ2-3
cdr3_nt: TGTGCCAGCAGGGGTCCCCTCCAGGGGTATAGCACAGATACGCAGTATTTT
cdr3_aa: CASRGPLQGYSTDTQYF

v_call: TRBV10-1
clone_size: -
d_call: -
j_call: TRBJ2-2
cdr3_nt: TGCGCCAGCAGTGAGTCGCGCGGGAACACCGGGGAGCTGTTTTTT
cdr3_aa: CASSESRGNTGELFF

v_call: TRBV5-1
clone_size: -
d_call: -
j_call: TRBJ1-6
cdr3_nt: TGCGCCAGCAGCTTGGGGACGGCGTACCCCCTCCACTTT
cdr3_aa: CASSLGTAYPLHF

v_call: TRBV25-1
clone_size: once
d_call: -
j_call: TRBJ1-6
cdr3_nt: TGTGCCAGCAGCGAGGCTATGGGAGCCTATAATTCACCCCTCCACTTT
cdr3_aa: CASSEAMGAYNSPLHF